This TCR beta chain was sequenced in a study of blood T cell repertoires in COVID-19. Overall study: The study drew acute and convalescent COVID-19 samples from the United States, Italy and Spain. The cDNA or gDNA used as material had been derived from T cells, B-cell-depleted T cells, or PBMCs.

As processed by the authors: Cell counts per sample came from amplifying reference gene primers. Method: immunoSEQ multiplex PCR; TCRdb's copy keeps in-frame clones and lacks some. Clone size and V and J calls were adopted from that table, with D and trimming inferred from the DNA. In the table there are 160,000 or so clones, over 80% of which are singletons. This CDR3 is 16 amino acids long. V shed 3 bases and J shed 0 bases, with 13 bases lying between them. Germline V CDR1 and CDR2: SGHRS, YFSETQ. The sample consisted of peripheral blood. The TCR was taken from a woman in her fifties or sixties who had recovered from COVID-19. This sequence joins TRBV5-1 and TRBJ1-3; TRBD1 might be the D (6 bases). CDR3 sequence: CASSSTDSSSGNTIYF. The CDR3 DNA is TGCGCCAGCAGCTCTACGGACAGCAGCTCTGGAAACACCATATATTTT.